The subject of this entry is one T cell receptor (beta chain). Its antigen is still unknown. PCR was performed using 60 Vbeta and 13 Jbeta primers. The assay was immunoSEQ multiplex PCR, and TCRdb's table has in-frame clones only and misses some. Of about 120,000 clones listed, around three quarters are singletons. The data stem from a study of cytomegalovirus exposure and HLA in healthy donors. Study-level findings and limits: With later analysis, a missense DCLRE1C variant became linked to TCR beta V- and J-gene trimming. An analysis done earlier found most TCR beta V segments productive about 90% or about 30% of the time. Later analysis revealed greater clonal expansion in HLA-associated TCR beta chains than in equally common others.

Germline trimming cut 0 bases from V and 1 base from J; bases unmatched to any gene: 8. Germline V CDR1 and CDR2: MGHRA, YSYEKL. The CDR3 loop spans 17 amino acids. The TCR was taken from a woman aged 50 to 65 in good health and CMV-seronegative. Material for sequencing was PBMCs. This chain links TRBV4-1 with TRBJ2-5, with 7 bases that match TRBD2. CDR3 amino acids: CASSQDPGGASQETQYF. The CDR3 DNA reads TGCGCCAGCAGCCAAGATCCGGGGGGAGCCTCCCAAGAGACCCAGTACTTC.